This is a list of T cell receptor beta chains from one sample in a study of T cell repertoires in cytomegalovirus infection. In TCRdb, the reads were re-called with MiXCR into one record per CDR3 protein. The sample carries more than 150,000 distinct CDR3 sequences, around 20% recorded once. The sequenced material came from PBMCs. The receptor source for this set is a human donor in good health (CMV status not recorded). Some clones in this sample may be carry-over from other donors' samples. Both conserved end residues are part of each CDR3. The order of the fields is V gene, J gene, clone size, D gene, CDR3 length, CDR3 protein, CDR3 DNA. D genes are given only for firm matches. Size tells how often a clone was seen (once, few, many) or the class of an expanded clone, and some rows leave it out.

TRBV20-1	TRBJ2-7	few	TRBD1	15	CSARPGGRGSYEQYF	TGCAGTGCTAGGCCAGGGGGTCGGGGCAGCTACGAGCAGTACTTC
TRBV12-3/TRBV12-4	TRBJ2-2	many	-	12	CASSQGTGELFF	TGTGCCAGCAGCCAGGGGACCGGGGAGCTGTTTTTT
TRBV6-1	TRBJ1-1	many	-	17	CASSEAFGRAMNTEAFF	TGTGCCAGCAGTGAAGCTTTCGGGAGAGCAATGAACACTGAAGCTTTCTTT
TRBV7-9	TRBJ1-1	-	TRBD1	14	CASRLTGVNTEAFF	TGTGCCAGCAGACTGACAGGGGTGAACACTGAAGCTTTCTTT
TRBV11-2	TRBJ2-1	-	-	15	CASSFSEPSYNEQFF	TGTGCCAGCAGTTTCTCAGAGCCGTCCTACAATGAGCAGTTCTTC
TRBV7-9	TRBJ2-5	few	-	11	CASSLVGAQYF	TGTGCCAGCAGCTTAGTGGGGGCCCAGTACTTC
TRBV6-1	TRBJ2-2	-	TRBD1	15	CASSSPAGGTGELFF	TGTGCCAGCAGTTCGCCGGCAGGGGGCACCGGGGAGCTGTTTTTT
TRBV7-2	TRBJ2-2	many	TRBD2	16	CASTRAGGSRTGELFF	TGTGCCAGCACTCGAGCTGGCGGGAGTAGGACCGGGGAGCTGTTTTTT
TRBV12-3/TRBV12-4	TRBJ1-5	many	TRBD1	14	CASSHRQGSQPQHF	TGTGCCAGCAGCCACCGACAGGGAAGTCAGCCCCAGCATTTT
TRBV28	TRBJ2-6	many	-	18	CASSQAGALPSGANVLTF	TGTGCCAGCAGTCAGGCAGGGGCCTTACCCTCTGGGGCCAACGTCCTGACTTTC
TRBV15	TRBJ2-5	-	TRBD1	15	CATSRAGTGVETQYF	TGTGCCACCAGCAGAGCCGGGACAGGGGTGGAGACCCAGTACTTC
TRBV6-6	TRBJ2-7	many	-	14	CASSYVRERYEQYF	TGTGCCAGCAGTTACGTCCGGGAGCGGTACGAGCAGTACTTC
TRBV29-1	TRBJ2-5	few	-	13	CSVEGGGFETQYF	TGCAGCGTTGAAGGGGGGGGCTTCGAGACCCAGTACTTC
TRBV12-3/TRBV12-4	TRBJ1-1	once	-	15	CASSPDTGENTEAFF	TGTGCCAGCAGCCCGGATACAGGAGAGAACACTGAAGCTTTCTTT
TRBV5-5	TRBJ1-1	-	-	12	CASSLVAAEAFF	TGTGCCAGCAGCTTGGTTGCAGCTGAAGCTTTCTTT
TRBV10-3	TRBJ2-1	-	TRBD2	16	CAISGVRSGGVYEQFF	TGTGCCATCAGTGGAGTTAGGTCGGGAGGGGTCTATGAGCAGTTCTTC
TRBV6-2/TRBV6-3	TRBJ2-2	many	-	15	CASSYSTRGAGELFF	TGTGCCAGCAGTTACTCGACACGGGGCGCCGGGGAGCTGTTTTTT
TRBV28	TRBJ2-7	-	-	14	CASSLAPSVYEQYF	TGTGCCAGCAGTCTAGCCCCTTCAGTCTACGAGCAGTACTTC
TRBV5-6	TRBJ2-7	few	TRBD2	13	CASSTGLADEQYF	TGTGCCAGCAGCACCGGACTAGCGGACGAGCAGTACTTC
TRBV19	TRBJ1-6	-	-	13	CASRDRLSGALHF	TGTGCCAGTAGGGACCGTCTAAGTGGGGCCCTCCACTTT
TRBV7-3	TRBJ1-5	-	-	14	CASSRDGSREPQHF	TGTGCCAGCAGTCGGGACGGGTCGAGGGAGCCCCAGCATTTT
TRBV19	TRBJ2-4	-	TRBD1	15	CASSSSGTGRNIQYF	TGTGCCAGTAGTAGTTCCGGGACAGGGAGAAACATTCAGTACTTC
TRBV9	TRBJ1-5	-	-	14	CASSEDGTNQPQHF	TGTGCCAGCAGCGAGGACGGGACGAATCAGCCCCAGCATTTT
TRBV5-4	TRBJ2-1	few	-	13	CASSAGPDNEQFF	TGTGCCAGCAGCGCGGGACCGGACAATGAGCAGTTCTTC
TRBV20-1	TRBJ2-2	many	-	11	CSVHRSGELFF	TGCAGTGTTCATAGGTCCGGGGAGCTGTTTTTT
TRBV6-5	TRBJ1-4	-	-	11	CASRAGGKLFF	TGTGCCAGCAGGGCCGGGGGGAAACTGTTTTTT
TRBV19	TRBJ2-1	-	TRBD2	16	CASSGVGLAGNNEQFF	TGTGCCAGTAGTGGAGTGGGACTAGCGGGAAACAATGAGCAGTTCTTC
TRBV30	TRBJ2-7	few	TRBD1	16	CAWEGQGRMGSYEQYF	TGTGCCTGGGAGGGACAGGGACGGATGGGGTCCTACGAGCAGTACTTC
TRBV9	TRBJ2-1	-	-	14	CASSVEVSYNEQFF	TGTGCCAGCAGCGTAGAGGTCTCCTACAATGAGCAGTTCTTC
TRBV29-1	TRBJ1-2	-	TRBD1	12	CSVATGLGGYTF	TGCAGCGTGGCGACAGGGTTGGGTGGCTACACCTTC
TRBV12-5	TRBJ1-5	few	TRBD1	18	CASAQGSIAGTGNQPQHF	TGTGCTAGTGCTCAAGGGAGTATAGCCGGGACAGGGAATCAGCCCCAGCATTTT
TRBV6-6	TRBJ1-5	many	-	13	CASSQSSNQPQHF	TGTGCCAGCAGTCAGTCGAGCAATCAGCCCCAGCATTTT
TRBV5-6	TRBJ2-4	-	TRBD1	16	CASSSLDRGPKNIQYF	TGTGCCAGCAGCTCGCTGGACAGGGGGCCCAAAAACATTCAGTACTTC